This T cell receptor (beta chain) was captured in a study of vaccination and CD4 T cells after COVID-19. Study outcomes and limitations: Spike mono-reactivity was the property of 304 of 307 vaccine-specific clones in convalescent patients. A median 86.3% of convalescent patients' SARS-CoV-2-reactive clones emerged only after vaccination.

Oncomine TCR Beta short-read sequencing was applied to DNA from cultured CD4+ T cells. A single record per CDR3 protein comes from TCRdb applying MiXCR to the PCR reads. This sample carries some 20,000 distinct CDR3 sequences, around 55% of them seen once, and the ten largest clones take around a sixth. Described treatment: roughly 10-day PBMC culture with coronavirus spike peptide pools or control peptides (ViraFEST assay). For ViraFEST, peptide pools expanded antigen-specific T cells, after which the TCRs were sequenced. The authors isolated CD4+ T cells by negative selection after roughly 10 days of culture. The CDR3 has 15 residues. In germline, CDR1 is SGHVS, CDR2 FQNEAQ. V lost 5 bases and J lost 5, with 18 bases in between. This clonotype has more than one count but fewer than ten. As yet, its antigen is unknown.

The sequence was collected from a human donor who had recovered from COVID-19. Sequencing was performed on CD4+ T cells from blood, cultured in vitro. This sequence joins TRBV7-8 and TRBJ2-5; D unresolved. The CDR3 sequence is CASSNRGGSRETQYF. The DNA of the CDR3 is TGTGCCAGCAGCAACCGAGGTGGTAGTCGGGAGACCCAGTACTTC.